This T cell receptor (beta chain) was observed in a study of cytomegalovirus exposure and HLA in healthy donors. Whole-study findings and limits: Some TCR beta chains (164 of them) were listed as cytomegalovirus-associated. An analysis done earlier found most TCR beta V segments productive about 90% or about 30% of the time.

On this clone itself: Its target is unknown.

Both 60 Vbeta primers and 13 Jbeta primers went into the PCR. TCRdb's table, derived via immunoSEQ multiplex PCR, lists solely in-frame clones and lacks some. The repertoire holds hundreds of thousands of clones, with about 83% as singletons. The sample was PBMCs. The TCR sequence derives from a man aged 35-49 years in good health and CMV-seronegative.

The DNA of the CDR3 is TGTGCCAGCAGCCTGACAGCTTCTGAAAAACTGTTTTTT. Protein sequence: CASSLTASEKLFF. The rearrangement links TRBV7-9 to TRBJ1-4, with D perhaps TRBD1 (5 bases). V lost 5 bases and J 7 bases, leaving 11 bases between the germline ends. The CDR3 has 13 amino acids. CDR1 is SEHNR and CDR2 is FQNEAQ in the germline V gene (reference sequence).